One sample yielded the 20 T cell receptor beta chains listed below, sequenced in a study of long-term antiretroviral therapy in people with HIV. Assay version v3.0 of immunoSEQ was used, and it was run at survey level. Method: immunoSEQ multiplex PCR; TCRdb's copy keeps in-frame clones and lacks some. Altogether some 25,000 clones are present, roughly 87% being singletons, with the ten largest covering 4.5% to 6%. The sample consisted of unsorted PBMCs, taken 1.1 years before starting antiretroviral therapy. These receptors originate from a woman aged 25 to 39 with HIV.

The CDR3 nucleotides read TGTGCCAGCAGGGGTTTTTGGGGAGGGGACACTGAAGCTTTCTTT. Its protein is CASRGFWGGDTEAFF. This rearrangement joins TRBV2 to TRBJ1-1, with D possibly being TRBD1 (5 bases). Germline V gives CDR1 SNHLY, CDR2 FYNNEI. V was cut by 6 bases and J by 3 bases, with 17 bases left in between. This CDR3 spans 15 amino acids.

The sample holds a few counts of this clone. The chain has TRBV6-5 and TRBJ1-1, with D perhaps TRBD1 (6 bases). V was cut by 5 bases and J by 0 bases, with 10 bases left in between. The germline V gene encodes CDR1 MNHEY and CDR2 SVGAGI. CDR3 size: 14 residues. CDR3 sequence: CASSQRQVNTEAFF. In nucleotides, the CDR3 is TGTGCCAGCAGTCAAAGACAGGTGAACACTGAAGCTTTCTTT.

The V and J genes are TRBV5-1 and TRBJ2-5; D may be TRBD1 or TRBD2 (6 bases each). Looked up from germline, CDR1 is SGHRS and CDR2 is YFSETQ. This CDR3 is built from 16 residues. V shed 0 bases and J shed 5 bases, with 17 bases lying between them. The DNA for the CDR3 is TGCGCCAGCAGCTTGGGGGTGACGACAGGAGGGGAGACCCAGTACTTC. Protein product: CASSLGVTTGGETQYF.

The V gene is TRBV14, the J gene TRBJ2-7, with D possibly matching TRBD2 (5 bases). Germline V gives CDR1 SGHDN, CDR2 FVKESK. The CDR3 spans 14 residues. Trimming shortened V by 8 bases and J by 1 base, and 15 bases separated the two germline ends. The CDR3 here is CASRTPSPSYEQYF. CDR3 sequence (DNA): TGTGCCAGCCGGACTCCGAGCCCATCCTACGAGCAGTACTTC. The full variable domain, completed using reference TRBV14 and TRBJ2-7, is EAGVTQFPSHSVIEKGQTVTLRCDPISGHDNLYWYRRVMGKEIKFLLHFVKESKQDESGMPNNRFLAERTGGTYSTLKVQPAELEDSGVYFCASRTPSPSYEQYFGPGTRLTVT.

V and J are TRBV7-3 and TRBJ1-1; D is uncertain. In germline, CDR1 is SGHTA, CDR2 FQGTGA. V shed 2 bases and J shed 3 bases, with 10 bases lying between them. This CDR3 is 14 amino acids long. For the CDR3, the DNA is TGTGCCAGCAGCTTAGGCGCAGACTACACTGAAGCTTTCTTT. Translation: CASSLGADYTEAFF.

The gene calls are TRBV29-1 and TRBJ2-2; TRBD1 matches 7 bases. The CDR3 runs to 15 residues. Germline V CDR1 and CDR2: SQVTM, ANQGSEA. J was trimmed by 0 bases and V by 4 bases; bases with no gene match: 5. CDR3 residues: CSVVGTEANTGELFF. The DNA for the CDR3 is TGCAGCGTTGTTGGGACAGAGGCGAACACCGGGGAGCTGTTTTTT.

In its sample, this clone was seen once. The chain recombines TRBV7-3 with TRBJ1-2; TRBD1 aligns across 9 bases. Germline V gene lookup returns CDR1 SGHTA and CDR2 FQGTGA. Trimming cost V 6 bases and J 5 bases; bases outside gene matches: 16. The CDR3 has 17 amino acids. CDR3 protein: CASSHGTGTLLGYGYTF. DNA for the CDR3: TGTGCCAGCAGTCACGGGACAGGGACCCTCCTTGGGTATGGCTACACCTTC.

The chain carries TRBV27 and TRBJ2-3; TRBD2 agrees at 12 bases. From germline, CDR1 is MNHEY and CDR2 SMNVEV (reference sequence). This CDR3 contains 16 residues. Trimming took 4 bases from V and 2 from J; bases not matched to a gene: 4. The CDR3 DNA follows: TGTGCCAGCAGTTCCGGACTAGCGGGGCTCACAGATACGCAGTATTTT. This translates into CASSSGLAGLTDTQYF.

The chain links TRBV5-1 to TRBJ2-2; D perhaps matches TRBD2 (5 bases). CDR1 SGHRS and CDR2 YFSETQ come from the germline V gene. This CDR3 contains 13 residues. Trimming removed 0 bases from V and 7 bases from J, with 7 bases in between. This CDR3 reads CASSLVGGGELFF. CDR3 nucleotides: TGCGCCAGCAGCTTGGTAGGAGGCGGGGAGCTGTTTTTT.

The chain recombines TRBV6-5 with TRBJ1-5, with 10 bases matching TRBD1. CDR1 and CDR2 from the germline V gene are MNHEY and SVGAGI. The V and J ends lost 5 bases and 5 bases, in that order; junction bases with no gene match: 3. The CDR3 is made up of 14 amino acids. The CDR3 reads CASSQGQGYQPQHF. CDR3 coding DNA: TGTGCCAGCAGTCAGGGACAGGGGTATCAGCCCCAGCATTTT.

The CDR3, as DNA: TGTGCCAGCAGCTTGGGAGGCTACGAGCAGTACTTC. Protein: CASSLGGYEQYF. The chain is built from TRBV5-5 and TRBJ2-7; no definite D call. CDR1 and CDR2 (germline): SGHKS, YYEKEE (reference sequence). CDR3 length: 12 residues. V lost 0 bases to trimming and J lost 3 bases, with 4 bases between them.

The chain carries TRBV18 and TRBJ2-5; TRBD2 agrees at 8 bases. Trimming removed 1 base from V and 5 bases from J; junction bases left unmatched: 0. The CDR3 extends over 13 amino acids. The V gene's germline CDR1 is KGHSH and CDR2 LQKENI. The CDR3 is CASSPLAGETQYF. The CDR3 bases are TGTGCCAGCTCACCACTAGCGGGGGAGACCCAGTACTTC.

The chain's CDR3 is CASSSSIRRPYEQYV. For the CDR3, the DNA is TGTGCCAGCAGTTCCTCAATAAGGCGGCCCTACGAGCAGTACGTC. The genes are TRBV7-2 and TRBJ2-7; D remains unclear. In germline, CDR1 is SGHTA, CDR2 FQGNSA. The CDR3 is 15 amino acids. Trimming shortened V by 6 bases and J by 2 bases, and 17 bases separated the two germline ends.

The rearrangement uses TRBV27 and TRBJ1-2; TRBD1 is a possible D gene (5 bases). Trimming cost V 2 bases and J 4 bases, with 17 bases left between them. CDR1 MNHEY and CDR2 SMNVEV come from the germline V gene (reference sequence). This CDR3 spans 16 amino acids. CDR3 sequence: CASSLLYGGLGYGYTF. CDR3 nucleotide sequence: TGTGCCAGCAGTTTACTTTACGGGGGACTGGGCTATGGCTACACCTTC.

This chain connects TRBV7-6 to TRBJ2-3, with D perhaps TRBD1 (5 bases). Germline V lookup: CDR1 SGHVS, CDR2 FNYEAQ. The CDR3 extends over 14 amino acids. Trimming removed 4 bases at V and 2 bases at J, with 10 bases between. CDR3 in DNA: TGTGCCAGCAGCTCCCGTGGGGCCACAGATACGCAGTATTTT. Residues: CASSSRGATDTQYF.

This CDR3 reads CASSLDRLSEQYV. CDR3 DNA sequence: TGTGCCAGCAGCTTAGATAGGTTGAGCGAGCAGTACGTC. The V call is TRBV7-8, the J call TRBJ2-7; no definite D call. With 1 base removed from V and 6 bases from J, the gap between germline ends came to 10 bases. Germline-derived CDR1 and CDR2 are SGHVS and FQNEAQ. There are 13 residues in the CDR3.

The genes are TRBV4-1 and TRBJ2-7, with D perhaps matching TRBD2 (6 bases). Trimming shortened V by 1 base and J by 5 bases, and 9 bases separated the two germline ends. In germline, CDR1 is MGHRA, CDR2 YSYEKL. This CDR3 region has 13 residues. CDR3 region: CASSQGGENEQYF. CDR3 bases: TGCGCCAGCAGCCAAGGCGGGGAAAACGAGCAGTACTTC.

This chain joins TRBV4-1 and TRBJ1-4; no definite D call. Trimming stripped 3 bases from V and 4 bases from J, with 24 bases between. The CDR3 runs 19 residues. The germline CDR1 and CDR2 sequences are MGHRA and YSYEKL. The CDR3: CASSHPGLGNPFYNEKLFF. Here the CDR3 DNA reads TGCGCCAGCAGCCATCCGGGTTTGGGTAACCCCTTTTATAATGAAAAACTGTTTTTT.

CDR3 sequence: CASSNGGQGNSPLHF. CDR3 bases: TGTGCCAGCAGCAACGGAGGACAGGGGAATTCACCCCTCCACTTT. This chain uses TRBV9 with TRBJ1-6; 9 nucleotides line up with TRBD1. Unmatched junction bases numbered 6, after V lost 4 bases and J lost 7 bases. Per the germline V gene, CDR1 is SGDLS and CDR2 is YYNGEE. The length of the CDR3 is 15 residues.

This clone came up once. The V call is TRBV5-1, the J call TRBJ2-1, with 8 bases aligning to TRBD2. CDR1 and CDR2 (germline): SGHRS, YFSETQ. J gave up 6 bases and V 1 base, and 9 bases lay outside the gene matches. The CDR3 has 16 residues. CDR3 residues: CASSLTERGLPNEQFF. For the CDR3, the DNA is TGCGCCAGCAGCTTGACGGAGCGGGGGTTACCCAATGAGCAGTTCTTC.